This is a list of T cell receptor beta chains from one sample in a study of regulatory T cells in long-lasting Graves disease. MiXCR, applied by TCRdb to the multiplex PCR reads, yields one record per CDR3 protein. The sample contains approximately 470,000 distinct CDR3 sequences, about a sixth of which appear only once. The same data also contributed to another study, on T cells in Graves' hyperthyroidism and ophthalmopathy.

Sequencing was performed on peripheral blood mononuclear cells (PBMCs), taken at new diagnosis, from a patient treated with antithyroid drugs. The receptors were gathered from a man aged 35 to 55 with Graves disease. Each CDR3 is given with its conserved first and last residue. Each record gives: D gene, J gene, V gene, clone size, CDR3 protein, CDR3 DNA. D genes are given only for firm matches. Size is omitted from some rows. Given values are once, few, many or a class for expanded clones.

-,TRBJ2-1,TRBV12-3/TRBV12-4,few,CASKPLASSYNEQFF,TGTGCCAGCAAACCCCTAGCGAGCTCCTACAATGAGCAGTTCTTC
-,TRBJ2-1,TRBV20-1,many,CSASDGASSYNEQFF,TGCAGTGCTAGCGACGGAGCCAGCTCCTACAATGAGCAGTTCTTC
-,TRBJ1-1,TRBV19,many,CASSPGGRGLSNTEAFF,TGTGCCAGTAGTCCTGGGGGGCGCGGACTCTCGAACACTGAAGCTTTCTTT
-,TRBJ1-4,TRBV6-2/TRBV6-3,-,CASSEAGTEKLFF,TGTGCCAGCAGTGAAGCGGGGACTGAAAAACTGTTTTTT
TRBD2,TRBJ2-7,TRBV6-1,many,CASSLRSGGYEQYF,TGTGCCAGCAGCCTTCGTAGCGGGGGGTACGAGCAGTACTTC
-,TRBJ1-3,TRBV6-2/TRBV6-3,-,CASSYEQSGNTIYF,TGTGCCAGCAGTTACGAGCAGTCTGGAAACACCATATATTTT
-,TRBJ1-2,TRBV2,many,CASSVQGLPYYGYTF,TGTGCCAGCAGTGTACAGGGATTACCCTACTATGGCTACACCTTC
TRBD2,TRBJ2-1,TRBV5-1,many,CASSSLAGGNEQFF,TGCGCCAGCAGCTCACTAGCGGGAGGGAATGAGCAGTTCTTC
-,TRBJ2-1,TRBV19,-,CASRLGGVFGDEQFF,TGTGCCAGTCGACTCGGGGGCGTGTTTGGAGATGAGCAGTTCTTC
-,TRBJ1-1,TRBV28,many,CASNQPQGIITEAFF,TGTGCCAGCAACCAACCTCAGGGGATCATCACTGAAGCTTTCTTT
-,TRBJ2-7,TRBV9,-,CASSPYGGLGYEQYF,TGTGCCAGCAGCCCTTACGGGGGGCTAGGCTACGAGCAGTACTTC
-,TRBJ2-5,TRBV14,-,CASSQDFTALQETQYF,TGTGCCAGCAGCCAAGATTTTACGGCCCTTCAAGAGACCCAGTACTTC
-,TRBJ2-7,TRBV15,many,CATSRERQSYEQYF,TGTGCCACCAGCAGAGAAAGACAATCCTACGAGCAGTACTTC
-,TRBJ1-2,TRBV20-1,-,CSAGGRGYTF,TGCAGTGCCGGGGGCAGGGGCTACACCTTC
TRBD1,TRBJ2-3,TRBV5-8,-,CASSWGQGADTQYF,TGTGCCAGCAGCTGGGGACAGGGCGCAGATACGCAGTATTTT
TRBD1,TRBJ2-5,TRBV13,-,CASSSGQTRQETQYF,TGTGCCAGCAGCTCGGGACAGACCCGCCAAGAGACCCAGTACTTC
-,TRBJ2-7,TRBV29-1,few,CSVVEGTSSYEQYF,TGCAGCGTTGTTGAGGGGACAAGCTCCTACGAGCAGTACTTC
-,TRBJ2-7,TRBV6-1,-,CASSQQSNYEQYF,TGTGCCAGCTCACAACAATCCAATTACGAGCAGTACTTC
-,TRBJ1-1,TRBV28,many,CASSFDRPSVWAFF,TGTGCCAGCAGCTTTGACAGACCATCGGTGTGGGCTTTCTTT
TRBD2,TRBJ2-3,TRBV7-3,-,CASSLRTSGSWGTDTQYF,TGTGCCAGCAGCTTAAGGACTAGCGGGAGCTGGGGCACAGATACGCAGTATTTT
TRBD2,TRBJ2-1,TRBV4-1,-,CASSQDMGSGRDFEQFF,TGCGCCAGCAGCCAAGATATGGGTAGCGGGAGGGATTTTGAGCAGTTCTTC
TRBD2,TRBJ2-3,TRBV7-9,-,CASSRGLAGGRRDTQYF,TGTGCCAGCAGCCGGGGACTAGCGGGGGGGAGGCGAGATACGCAGTATTTT
TRBD1,TRBJ1-5,TRBV12-3/TRBV12-4,many,CASSHGQGVYSNQPQHF,TGTGCCAGCAGTCACGGACAGGGAGTCTATAGCAATCAGCCCCAGCATTTT
TRBD2,TRBJ2-7,TRBV6-1,many,CASRPTPSGRALDEQYF,TGTGCCAGCAGACCTACTCCCAGCGGGAGGGCCCTGGACGAGCAGTACTTC
TRBD1,TRBJ2-3,TRBV7-2,-,CASSQGQGGADTQYF,TGTGCCAGCAGCCAGGGACAGGGGGGCGCAGATACGCAGTATTTT
-,TRBJ2-7,TRBV20-1,many,CSAWTVYEQYF,TGCAGTGCCTGGACAGTTTACGAGCAGTACTTC
TRBD1,TRBJ1-1,TRBV20-1,many,CSARIPPGQGVNEAFF,TGCAGTGCTAGGATACCCCCGGGACAGGGCGTCAATGAAGCTTTCTTT
TRBD2,TRBJ2-7,TRBV18,few,CASSLGTTTYEQYF,TGTGCCAGCTCACTAGGGACTACTACCTACGAGCAGTACTTC
-,TRBJ1-5,TRBV28,-,CAGQTINQPQHF,TGTGCCGGGCAGACAATTAATCAGCCCCAGCATTTT
-,TRBJ2-7,TRBV7-8,-,CASSLDGGKGYEQYF,TGTGCCAGCAGCTTAGACGGGGGAAAAGGTTACGAGCAGTACTTC
TRBD2,TRBJ2-5,TRBV3-1,many,CASARLAGGRETQYF,TGTGCCAGCGCCCGTCTCGCGGGAGGGAGGGAGACCCAGTACTTC
-,TRBJ2-5,TRBV15,many,CATSRDRQETQYF,TGTGCCACCAGCAGAGATCGTCAAGAGACCCAGTACTTC
-,TRBJ2-3,TRBV25-1,-,CATMGDGIDTQYF,TGTGCCACCATGGGAGACGGGATAGATACGCAGTATTTT
-,TRBJ2-2,TRBV3-1,many,CASSHDKLLAARELFF,TGTGCCAGCAGCCACGACAAGTTGCTCGCCGCCCGGGAGCTGTTTTTT
-,TRBJ2-7,TRBV20-1,many,CSASSAPGVEQYF,TGCAGTGCCTCCTCCGCCCCGGGGGTCGAGCAGTACTTC
-,TRBJ2-3,TRBV11-2,many,CASSFMGLLRTDTQYF,TGTGCCAGCAGCTTTATGGGTCTACTCCGCACAGATACGCAGTATTTT
TRBD2,TRBJ2-1,TRBV20-1,many,CSATRTSGRAGNEQFF,TGCAGTGCTACGCGGACTAGCGGGAGGGCGGGAAATGAGCAGTTCTTC
-,TRBJ2-1,TRBV18,many,CASSQRGESEQFF,TGTGCCAGCTCACAAAGGGGGGAGAGTGAGCAGTTCTTC
TRBD2,TRBJ2-1,TRBV12-3/TRBV12-4,once,CASIEPTSGRAYYNEQFF,TGTGCCAGCATCGAACCGACTAGCGGGAGGGCCTACTACAATGAGCAGTTCTTC
TRBD1,TRBJ1-5,TRBV6-1,many,CASSRDRVSNQPQHF,TGTGCCAGCAGTAGGGACAGGGTTAGCAATCAGCCCCAGCATTTT
-,TRBJ2-2,TRBV10-3,-,CAISDREAGELFF,TGTGCCATCAGTGACAGGGAGGCCGGGGAGCTGTTTTTT
-,TRBJ2-2,TRBV12-3/TRBV12-4,-,CASSFVAGELFF,TGTGCCAGCAGTTTCGTCGCCGGGGAGCTGTTTTTT